What follows are 27 T cell receptor beta chains derived from one specimen sequenced in a study of T-cell memory formation after mild COVID-19. One entry per CDR3 protein results from TCRdb running MiXCR on the 5' RACE reads. The sample contains 350,000 to 450,000 distinct CDR3 sequences, around 27% of which appear only once. Sequencing used PBMCs or a T cell subset sorted from them (not recorded which). These receptors were obtained from an adult woman who had mild COVID-19 (a few samples of this study predate the infection). Cell type and time point are not known.

This chain links TRBV12-3 or TRBV12-4 with TRBJ2-5; 8 nucleotides align to TRBD1. V gave up 1 base and J gave up 10 bases; unmatched junction bases: 11. The CDR3 is made up of 15 amino acids. CDR3 loop: CASSLGGQGARVQYF. CDR3 bases: TGTGCCAGCAGTTTAGGGGGGCAGGGGGCGAGAGTCCAGTACTTC.

The rearrangement uses TRBV3-1 and TRBJ2-5, with TRBD2 identical over 13 bases. The CDR3 has 15 residues. Germline V gives CDR1 LGHDT, CDR2 YNNKEL (reference sequence). Trimming took 4 bases from V and 4 from J; bases not matched to a gene: 3. As DNA, the CDR3 is TGTGCCAGCAGCCGGACTAGCGGGGGACCAGAGACCCAGTACTTC. Its protein product is CASSRTSGGPETQYF.

This chain joins TRBV4-2 and TRBJ1-1, with D hard to call. V was clipped by 0 bases and J by 4 bases, with 9 bases between them. The CDR3 extends over 14 amino acids. Per the germline V gene, CDR1 is LGHNA and CDR2 is YNFKEQ. CDR3 in DNA: TGTGCCAGCAGCCAAGATCTGACCGTCACTGAAGCTTTCTTT. It codes for CASSQDLTVTEAFF.

The chain employs TRBV14 and TRBJ2-7; a possible D gene is TRBD2 (6 bases). From germline, CDR1 is SGHDN and CDR2 FVKESK. This CDR3 is built from 19 residues. Deletions cut 1 base from V and 4 bases from J, with 26 bases between. CDR3 bases: TGTGCCAGCAGCCAAGGAAAGGGCTTTCAGGGACTGAGTAATTACGAGCAGTACTTC. It codes for CASSQGKGFQGLSNYEQYF.

J is TRBJ2-3 and V is TRBV12-3 or TRBV12-4; no firm D call. V lost 1 base and J lost 1, with 9 bases in between. This CDR3 has 15 residues. CDR3 region: CASSLETVRTDTQYF. DNA for the CDR3: TGTGCCAGCAGTTTAGAGACGGTTCGCACAGATACGCAGTATTTT.

The gene calls are TRBV6-1 and TRBJ2-7; 7 positions agree with TRBD2. The germline gives CDR1 MNHNS, CDR2 SASEGT. The CDR3 is 14 amino acids. Trimming took 3 bases from V and 2 from J; bases not matched to a gene: 4. The DNA for the CDR3 is TGTGCCAGCAGTGACACGGGGGGACCCTACGAGCAGTACTTC. This sequence encodes CASSDTGGPYEQYF.

The chain uses TRBV5-1 and TRBJ1-2, with 7 nucleotides matching TRBD1. This CDR3 is 16 amino acids long. The J segment lost 2 bases and the V segment lost 3 bases, leaving 10 bases of the junction unmatched. Germline CDR1 SGHRS, CDR2 YFSETQ. The CDR3 reads CASSSSRQGRNYGYTF. The CDR3 DNA reads TGCGCCAGCAGCTCGAGCCGACAGGGTCGGAACTATGGCTACACCTTC. Using reference TRBV5-1 and TRBJ1-2 for the parts outside the CDR3, the full variable domain is KAGVTQTPRYLIKTRGQQVTLSCSPISGHRSVSWYQQTPGQGLQFLFEYFSETQRNKGNFPGRFSGRQFSNSRSEMNVSTLELGDSALYLCASSSSRQGRNYGYTFGSGTRLTVV.

This clonotype was recorded a few times. The V gene is TRBV7-3, the J gene TRBJ2-3; unclear D gene. Germline V gene data show CDR1 as SGHTA and CDR2 as FQGTGA. V lost 5 bases to trimming and J lost 0 bases, with 6 bases between them. The CDR3 loop spans 13 amino acids. CDR3 nucleotide sequence: TGTGCCAGCAGCGCTACTAGCACAGATACGCAGTATTTT. It translates to CASSATSTDTQYF.

Many counts were recorded for this clonotype. The rearrangement uses TRBV11-3 and TRBJ2-7; 11 bases map to TRBD1. CDR1 is SGHNT, CDR2 YENEEA, per germline. J gave up 0 bases and V 4 bases, and 14 bases lay outside the gene matches. The CDR3 is 19 residues long. The CDR3 nucleotides read TGTGCCAGCAGCTCTCACCCCGGGACAGGGGGTATGAGCTCCTACGAGCAGTACTTC. It yields the protein CASSSHPGTGGMSSYEQYF.

The chain joins TRBV6-6 to TRBJ1-5; 9 nucleotides align to TRBD1. Germline trimming cut 5 bases from V and 2 bases from J; bases unmatched to any gene: 7. This CDR3 spans 16 amino acids. Germline CDR1 is MNHNY and CDR2 is SVGAGI (reference sequence). CDR3: CASSRGTGSGNQPQHF. CDR3 nucleotides: TGTGCCAGCAGTCGCGGGACAGGGTCTGGCAATCAGCCCCAGCATTTT.

The chain combines TRBV2 with TRBJ2-7, with 9 bases aligning to TRBD1. V lost 5 bases and J lost 4; bases outside the gene matches: 3. CDR1 is SNHLY and CDR2 is FYNNEI in the germline V gene. The CDR3 is 13 amino acids. Here the CDR3 DNA reads TGTGCCAGCAGTCGGGACAGGGAGTACGAGCAGTACTTC. Its protein product is CASSRDREYEQYF. Together with reference TRBV2 and TRBJ2-7, the CDR3 gives the full variable domain: EPEVTQTPSHQVTQMGQEVILRCVPISNHLYFYWYRQILGQKVEFLVSFYNNEISEKSEIFDDQFSVERPDGSNFTLKIRSTKLEDSAMYFCASSRDREYEQYFGPGTRLTVT.

The gene calls are TRBV6-1 and TRBJ2-1; weak D call: TRBD2 (6 bases). Deletions cut 3 bases from V and 13 bases from J, with 19 bases between. There are 14 residues in the CDR3. Germline loops: CDR1 MNHNS, CDR2 SASEGT. The CDR3 reads CASSDEDYAGTQFF. The CDR3 DNA follows: TGTGCCAGCAGTGATGAAGACTATGCGGGAACCCAGTTCTTC.

The chain couples TRBV29-1 to TRBJ1-2; D unclear. CDR3 length: 13 amino acids. With 3 bases removed from V and 5 bases from J, the gap between germline ends came to 13 bases. Germline values: CDR1 SQVTM, CDR2 ANQGSEA. This CDR3 is CSVDVFEGYGYTF. Here the CDR3 DNA reads TGCAGCGTTGACGTCTTCGAGGGTTATGGCTACACCTTC.

The chain is built from TRBV2 and TRBJ2-1; maybe TRBD1 (6 bases). The CDR3 has 15 residues. Germline assignment: CDR1 SNHLY and CDR2 FYNNEI. V gave up 5 bases and J gave up 1 base, with 12 bases separating them. The CDR3 DNA is TGTGCCAGCAGTCGGACAGTTGTGTCCTACAATGAGCAGTTCTTC. Amino acids: CASSRTVVSYNEQFF.

This clonotype showed up just a few times. The chain is built from TRBV1 and TRBJ2-7; the D call of TRBD2 is as the table states it, not checked on the DNA. TRBV1 counts as a pseudogene. The length of the CDR3 is 23 residues. The DNA of the CDR3 is TGCACCAGCAGCCAAGATATTTTAGCAGGGGGACTAGCGGGGGACCCTCCAAACTACGAGCAGTACTTC. Residues: CTSSQDILAGGLAGDPPNYEQYF.

J is TRBJ1-2 and V is TRBV6-1, with D perhaps matching TRBD1 (5 bases). CDR1 is MNHNS and CDR2 is SASEGT in the germline V gene. Trimming stripped 4 bases from V and 8 bases from J, with 14 bases between. CDR3 length equals 13 residues. The CDR3 DNA reads as TGTGCCAGCAGTGCCTCAGGGTTGATCGGCTACACCTTC. Translated: CASSASGLIGYTF.

V is TRBV24-1 and J is TRBJ1-2; D remains ambiguous. The CDR3 runs 12 residues. The germline CDR1 and CDR2 sequences are KGHDR and SFDVKD. V was shortened by 1 base and J by 8 bases, with 7 bases between the two germline ends. CDR3 bases: TGTGCCACCAGTGATTTAGAATCCGGCTACACCTTC. Translation gives CATSDLESGYTF.

The CDR3 loop is CASSYSTDDSTDTQYF. CDR3 sequence (DNA): TGTGCCAGCAGTTACTCCACGGATGATAGCACAGATACGCAGTATTTT. The V and J genes are TRBV6-2 or TRBV6-3 and TRBJ2-3, with no clear D. V was shortened by 0 bases and J by 0 bases, with 10 bases between the two germline ends. Germline V gene sequence: CDR1 MNHEY, CDR2 SVGEGT. CDR3 length: 16 amino acids.

This chain uses TRBV7-9 with TRBJ2-2; 10 bases agree with TRBD1. Germline V gene lookup returns CDR1 SEHNR and CDR2 FQNEAQ (reference sequence). V was pared by 6 bases and J by 6 bases, with 10 bases of the junction left unmatched. This CDR3 is built from 16 residues. CDR3 sequence reads: CASRLTGTGEAGELFF. The CDR3 DNA sequence: TGTGCCAGCAGGCTAACCGGGACAGGGGAAGCCGGGGAGCTGTTTTTT.

This chain uses TRBV20-1 with TRBJ2-7; 8 bases are shared with TRBD1. After removal of 0 bases from V and 2 bases from J, the junction contained 9 bases not matched to a gene. The germline CDR1 and CDR2 sequences are DFQATT and SNEGSKA (reference sequence). CDR3 length: 16 amino acids. In nucleotides, the CDR3 is TGCAGTGCTAGAGATCTCGGGACAGGTGCGGCCTACGAGCAGTACTTC. Its protein product is CSARDLGTGAAYEQYF.

This clonotype has only one observation. The J gene is TRBJ2-7, the V gene TRBV9; D remains ambiguous. The CDR3 is made up of 14 amino acids. Germline CDR1 and CDR2: SGDLS and YYNGEE. V shed 0 bases and J shed 3 bases, with 10 bases lying between them. In DNA, the CDR3 is TGTGCCAGCAGCGTAGCGGGCAGCTTCTACGAGCAGTACTTC. It encodes CASSVAGSFYEQYF.

The rearrangement uses TRBV6-5 and TRBJ2-7; weak D call: TRBD1 (5 bases). The CDR3 is 13 residues long. The V gene's germline CDR1 is MNHEY and CDR2 SVGAGI. Trimming pared 8 bases from V and 3 bases from J, leaving 14 bases between. The CDR3 DNA reads as TGTGCCAGCGGCGGCAGGGTAAACTACGAGCAGTACTTC. Translation: CASGGRVNYEQYF.

V and J are TRBV7-2 and TRBJ1-6; a weak D match, TRBD1 (5 bases). V was shortened by 0 bases and J by 3 bases, with 9 bases between the two germline ends. This CDR3 is 16 amino acids long. Germline V gene lookup returns CDR1 SGHTA and CDR2 FQGNSA. The CDR3 DNA follows: TGTGCCAGCAGCTTAGCGGGTCAGGGCTATAATTCACCCCTCCACTTT. It yields the protein CASSLAGQGYNSPLHF.

This chain joins TRBV19 and TRBJ2-1; 9 nucleotides line up with TRBD2. The CDR3 runs 15 residues. The germline V gene has CDR1 LNHDA and CDR2 SQIVND (reference sequence). Trimming cost V 1 base and J 9 bases; bases outside gene matches: 7. Here the CDR3 reads CASSIGWTSVREQFF. CDR3 DNA sequence: TGTGCCAGTAGTATAGGTTGGACTAGCGTACGTGAGCAGTTCTTC.

This chain links TRBV10-3 with TRBJ1-4, with 8 positions matching TRBD1. Germline V gives CDR1 ENHRY, CDR2 SYGVKD. The V segment lost 4 bases and the J segment 8 bases; nucleotides outside the gene matches: 3. This CDR3 region has 13 residues. The CDR3 DNA reads as TGTGCCATCAGTGCCCGGGACAGGGAAAAACTGTTTTTT. This sequence encodes CAISARDREKLFF.

This clonotype was detected a few times. This sequence joins TRBV7-3 and TRBJ2-5; D is possibly TRBD2 (7 bases). This CDR3 spans 16 amino acids. V was cut by 5 bases and J by 1 base, with 17 bases left in between. Germline V lookup: CDR1 SGHTA, CDR2 FQGTGA. The CDR3 here is CASSVEGGGPQETQYF. The CDR3 DNA reads TGTGCCAGCAGCGTCGAAGGGGGGGGGCCCCAAGAGACCCAGTACTTC.

This chain joins TRBV7-2 and TRBJ1-1; D may be TRBD1 (5 bases). V was clipped by 5 bases and J by 2 bases, with 12 bases between them. CDR1 and CDR2 from the germline V gene are SGHTA and FQGNSA. The CDR3 has 14 residues. In DNA form, the CDR3 reads TGTGCCAGCAGCCCCGGACATGCAAACACTGAAGCTTTCTTT. This gives the protein CASSPGHANTEAFF.